The 12 T cell receptor beta chains below were found in one sample sequenced in a study of T-cell memory formation after mild COVID-19. TCRdb recomputed calls from the 5' RACE reads with MiXCR, one row per CDR3 protein. The sample includes tens of thousands of distinct CDR3 sequences, about 7.7% of them seen just once. The sample consisted of PBMCs or a T cell subset sorted from them (not recorded which). The receptors derive from a man between 18 and 29 years old who had mild COVID-19 (a few samples of this study predate the infection). Cell type and time point are not known.

The CDR3 nucleotides are TGTGCCACCAGCAGAGATCGGGCTAGCGGGGAGCAGTTCTTC. It encodes CATSRDRASGEQFF. This chain joins TRBV15 and TRBJ2-1; 8 bases fit TRBD2. Trimming took 0 bases from V and 10 from J; bases not matched to a gene: 5. This CDR3 is built from 14 residues. CDR1 is LNHNV, CDR2 YYDKDF, per germline (reference sequence).

This clonotype has at least ten counts. This chain links TRBV23-1 with TRBJ2-3; 9 bases align to TRBD1. TRBV23-1 is recorded as an ORF, its role being uncertain. V shed 0 bases, J shed 0 bases, and the junction held 7 bases outside the gene matches. CDR3 size: 18 residues. CDR3: CASSQSGDRVGSTDTQYF. CDR3 coding DNA: TGCGCCAGCAGTCAATCGGGGGACAGGGTGGGTAGCACAGATACGCAGTATTTT.

This clonotype was picked up a small number of times. The chain employs TRBV11-2 and TRBJ2-5; 7 positions agree with TRBD1. There are 14 residues in the CDR3. The germline V gene encodes CDR1 SGHAT and CDR2 FQNNGV. Trimming removed 5 bases from V and 1 base from J; junction bases left unmatched: 4. This CDR3 reads CASSPGGTQETQYF. The CDR3, as DNA: TGTGCCAGCAGCCCAGGGGGTACCCAAGAGACCCAGTACTTC. The full variable domain, rest sourced from reference TRBV11-2 and TRBJ2-5, is EAGVAQSPRYKIIEKRQSVAFWCNPISGHATLYWYQQILGQGPKLLIQFQNNGVVDDSQLPKDRFSAERLKGVDSTLKIQPAKLEDSAVYLCASSPGGTQETQYFGPGTRLLVL.

This clonotype was recorded many times. The chain recombines TRBV6-5 with TRBJ2-3; 9 positions match TRBD2. The CDR3 is made up of 18 amino acids. CDR1 MNHEY and CDR2 SVGAGI come from the germline V gene. V shed 0 bases and J 2 bases; nucleotides not matched to a gene: 9. The CDR3 protein is CASSYSGRSGGYTDTQYF. CDR3 DNA: TGTGCCAGCAGTTACTCGGGAAGGAGCGGGGGGTACACAGATACGCAGTATTTT.

The chain carries TRBV6-2 or TRBV6-3 and TRBJ2-1, with D maybe TRBD2 (5 bases). CDR1 and CDR2 from the germline V gene are MNHEY and SVGEGT. V gave up 0 bases and J gave up 4 bases, with 7 bases separating them. The CDR3 spans 14 residues. CDR3 DNA sequence: TGTGCCAGCAGTTACTCGAAGCGGTACAATGAGCAGTTCTTC. Its translation: CASSYSKRYNEQFF.

This clonotype showed up many times. The gene calls are TRBV4-2 and TRBJ2-3; the D gene could be TRBD1 or TRBD2 (5 bases each). The CDR3 is made up of 14 amino acids. Germline V gene data show CDR1 as LGHNA and CDR2 as YNFKEQ. V was trimmed by 3 bases and J by 2 bases, leaving 9 bases between them. The CDR3 sequence: CASSQGENTDTQYF. The CDR3 DNA follows: TGTGCCAGCAGCCAGGGGGAAAACACAGATACGCAGTATTTT.

This clonotype was observed at least ten times. The J gene is TRBJ1-1, the V gene TRBV13, with TRBD1 as a possible D gene (5 bases). V was trimmed by 0 bases and J by 7 bases, leaving 15 bases between them. The CDR3 consists of 15 residues. Germline CDR1 is PRHDT and CDR2 is FYEKMQ (reference sequence). The DNA for the CDR3 is TGTGCCAGCAGCTTAGGCTATAGGATGGGGGTTGAAGCTTTCTTT. Its protein product is CASSLGYRMGVEAFF.

This clonotype was seen ten or more times. The chain joins TRBV5-1 to TRBJ1-3, with 12 bases aligning to TRBD1. Germline CDR1 and CDR2: SGHRS and YFSETQ. The V segment lost 0 bases and the J segment 7 bases; nucleotides outside the gene matches: 8. The CDR3 covers 17 residues. CDR3 DNA: TGCGCCAGCAGCTTGGAACCGGGACAGGGGGCGAGGAACACCATATATTTT. Protein: CASSLEPGQGARNTIYF.

This clonotype was counted many times. The chain recombines TRBV5-1 with TRBJ2-5; no firm D call. The length of the CDR3 is 13 residues. Trimming took off 2 bases at V and 1 base at J, with 6 bases between the two ends. Germline loops: CDR1 SGHRS, CDR2 YFSETQ. DNA for the CDR3: TGCGCCAGCAGCTTTGGCGTCCAAGAGACCCAGTACTTC. The encoded protein is CASSFGVQETQYF. The full variable domain, with the rest looked up from reference TRBV5-1 and TRBJ2-5, is KAGVTQTPRYLIKTRGQQVTLSCSPISGHRSVSWYQQTPGQGLQFLFEYFSETQRNKGNFPGRFSGRQFSNSRSEMNVSTLELGDSALYLCASSFGVQETQYFGPGTRLLVL.

This clonotype occurred many times. The V call is TRBV4-3, the J call TRBJ2-5, with TRBD2 matching over 9 bases. Germline trimming cut 4 bases from V and 4 bases from J; bases unmatched to any gene: 10. The CDR3 is 16 amino acids. Looked up from germline, CDR1 is LGHNA and CDR2 is YSLEER. The CDR3: CASSPTYSGGGETQYF. CDR3 DNA: TGCGCCAGCAGCCCAACCTATAGCGGGGGAGGAGAGACCCAGTACTTC.

This clonotype has at least ten counts. The V call is TRBV7-8, the J call TRBJ1-1; D is ambiguous. V was shortened by 5 bases and J by 1 base, with 11 bases between the two germline ends. This CDR3 comprises 14 residues. The germline CDR1 and CDR2 sequences are SGHVS and FQNEAQ. The CDR3 spells CASSRRAANTEAFF. CDR3 DNA: TGTGCCAGCAGCAGGAGGGCGGCGAACACTGAAGCTTTCTTT.

This clonotype has more than one count but fewer than ten. The V and J genes are TRBV5-4 and TRBJ1-5; tentative D call: TRBD1 (5 bases). Trimming shortened V by 3 bases and J by 7 bases, and 11 bases separated the two germline ends. Germline V gene lookup returns CDR1 SGHNT and CDR2 YYREEE (reference sequence). CDR3 length equals 13 residues. CDR3 bases: TGTGCCAGCAGCTGGGACCCCGGGCAGCCCCAGCATTTT. Translating gives CASSWDPGQPQHF.